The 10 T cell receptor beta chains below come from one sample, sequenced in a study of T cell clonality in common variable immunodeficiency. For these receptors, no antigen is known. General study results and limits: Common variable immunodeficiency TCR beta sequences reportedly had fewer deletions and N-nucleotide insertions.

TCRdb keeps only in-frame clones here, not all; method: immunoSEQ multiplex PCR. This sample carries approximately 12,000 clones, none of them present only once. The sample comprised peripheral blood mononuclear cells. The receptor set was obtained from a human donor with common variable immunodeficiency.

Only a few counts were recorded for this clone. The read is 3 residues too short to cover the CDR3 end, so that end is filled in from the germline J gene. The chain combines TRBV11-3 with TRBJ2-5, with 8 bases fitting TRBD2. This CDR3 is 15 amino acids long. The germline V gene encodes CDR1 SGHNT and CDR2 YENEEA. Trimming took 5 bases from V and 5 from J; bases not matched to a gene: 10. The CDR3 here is CASSGERGPLETQYF. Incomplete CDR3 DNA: TGTGCCAGCAGCGGGGAGCGGGGGCCTTTGGAGACC.

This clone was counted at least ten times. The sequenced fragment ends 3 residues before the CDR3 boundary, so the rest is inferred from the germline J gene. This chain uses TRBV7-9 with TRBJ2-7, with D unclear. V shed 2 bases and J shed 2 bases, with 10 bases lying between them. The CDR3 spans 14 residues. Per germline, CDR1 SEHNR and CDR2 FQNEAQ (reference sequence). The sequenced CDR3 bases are TGTGCCAGCAGCTTAAGTACAGCTACCTACGAG. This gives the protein CASSLSTATYE. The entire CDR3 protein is CASSLSTATYEQYF.

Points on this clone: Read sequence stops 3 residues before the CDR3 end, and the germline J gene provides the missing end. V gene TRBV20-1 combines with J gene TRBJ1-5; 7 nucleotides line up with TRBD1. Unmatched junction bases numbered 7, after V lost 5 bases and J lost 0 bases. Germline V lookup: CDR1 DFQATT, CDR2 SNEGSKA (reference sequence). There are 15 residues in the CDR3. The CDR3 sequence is CSADRDGYSNQPQHF. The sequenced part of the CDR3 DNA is TGCAGTGCTGACAGGGATGGGTATAGCAATCAGCCC.

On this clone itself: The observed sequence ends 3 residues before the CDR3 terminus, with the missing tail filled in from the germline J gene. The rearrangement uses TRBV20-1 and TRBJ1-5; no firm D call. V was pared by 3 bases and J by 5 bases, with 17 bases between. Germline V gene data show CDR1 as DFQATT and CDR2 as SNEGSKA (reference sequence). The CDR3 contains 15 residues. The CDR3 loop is CSASPPGGDDQPQHF. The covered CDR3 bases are TGCAGTGCTAGTCCCCCAGGAGGCGACGATCAGCCC.

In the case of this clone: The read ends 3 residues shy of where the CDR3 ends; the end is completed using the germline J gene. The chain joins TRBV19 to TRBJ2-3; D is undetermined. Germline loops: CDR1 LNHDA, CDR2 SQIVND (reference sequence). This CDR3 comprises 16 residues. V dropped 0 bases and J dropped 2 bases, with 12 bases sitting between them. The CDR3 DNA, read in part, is TGTGCCAGTAGTATAGAAGGGCAGGTCACCACAGATACG. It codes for CASSIEGQVTTDT. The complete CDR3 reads CASSIEGQVTTDTQYF.

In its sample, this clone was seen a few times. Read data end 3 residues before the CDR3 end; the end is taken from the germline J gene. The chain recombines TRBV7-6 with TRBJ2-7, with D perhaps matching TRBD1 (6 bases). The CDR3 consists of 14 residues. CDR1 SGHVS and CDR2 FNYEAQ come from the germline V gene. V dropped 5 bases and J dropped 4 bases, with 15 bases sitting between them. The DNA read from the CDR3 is TGTGCCAGCAGCCCCGGGGACACAGTTTACGAG. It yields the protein CASSPGDTVYE. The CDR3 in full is CASSPGDTVYEQYF.

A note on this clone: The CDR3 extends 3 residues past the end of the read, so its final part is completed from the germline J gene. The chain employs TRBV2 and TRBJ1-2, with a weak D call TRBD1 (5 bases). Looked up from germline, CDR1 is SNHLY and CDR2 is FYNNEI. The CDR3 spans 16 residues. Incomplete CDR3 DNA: TGTGCCAGCACCCAGGCTGGGTGGGGTACGGGGGACGGC. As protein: CASTQAGWGTGDG. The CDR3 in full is CASTQAGWGTGDGYTF.

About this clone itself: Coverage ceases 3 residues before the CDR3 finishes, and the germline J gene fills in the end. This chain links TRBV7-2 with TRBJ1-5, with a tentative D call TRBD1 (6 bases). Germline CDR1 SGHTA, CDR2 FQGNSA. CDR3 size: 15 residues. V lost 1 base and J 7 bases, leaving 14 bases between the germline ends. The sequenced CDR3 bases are TGTGCCAGCAGCTTAGTTGGGGGGGCGCAGCAGCCC. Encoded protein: CASSLVGGAQQP. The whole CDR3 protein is CASSLVGGAQQPQHF. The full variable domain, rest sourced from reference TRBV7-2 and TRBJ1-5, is GAGVSQSPSNKVTEKGKDVELRCDPISGHTALYWYRQSLGQGLEFLIYFQGNSAPDKSGLPSDRFSAERTGGSVSTLTIQRTQQEDSAVYLCASSLVGGAQQPQHFGDGTRLSIL.

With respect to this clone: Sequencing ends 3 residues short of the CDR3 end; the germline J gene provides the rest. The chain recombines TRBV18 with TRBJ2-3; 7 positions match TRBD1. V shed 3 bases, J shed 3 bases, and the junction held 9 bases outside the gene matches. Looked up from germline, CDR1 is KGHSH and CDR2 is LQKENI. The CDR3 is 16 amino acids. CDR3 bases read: TGTGCCAGCTCACCGAGGACAGGCCTGGGGACAGATACG. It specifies CASSPRTGLGTDT. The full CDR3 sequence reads CASSPRTGLGTDTQYF.

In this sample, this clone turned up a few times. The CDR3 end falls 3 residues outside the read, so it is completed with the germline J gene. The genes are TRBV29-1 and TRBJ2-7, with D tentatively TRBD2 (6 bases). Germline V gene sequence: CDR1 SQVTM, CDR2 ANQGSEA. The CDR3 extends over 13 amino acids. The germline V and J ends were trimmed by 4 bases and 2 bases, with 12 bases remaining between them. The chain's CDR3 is CSVGAGFTYEQYF. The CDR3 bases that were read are TGCAGCGTTGGAGCGGGTTTCACCTACGAG.